This T cell receptor (beta chain) derives from a study of blood T cell repertoires in COVID-19. In the study overall: Sites across the United States, Italy and Spain contributed samples from acute and convalescent COVID-19. The cDNA or gDNA used as material had been derived from T cells, B-cell-depleted T cells, or PBMCs.

V was trimmed by 5 bases and J by 2 bases, leaving 7 bases between them. Germline values: CDR1 SGHVS, CDR2 FQNEAQ. There are 14 residues in the CDR3. In the source study's methods: The authors estimated nucleated cell counts from reference gene primer amplification. The assay was immunoSEQ multiplex PCR, and TCRdb's table has in-frame clones only and misses some. The V and J calls and clone size were taken over from that table, and D and trimming were inferred from the DNA. The data hold 50,000 to 60,000 clones, with around 83% observed a single time. The receptor comes from a human donor in a cohort sampled during active or convalescent COVID-19. The sample was peripheral blood. The V and J genes are TRBV7-8 and TRBJ1-6; D uncertain. The CDR3 DNA follows: TGTGCCAGCAGCCTACAGACCTATAATTCACCCCTCCACTTT. Protein product: CASSLQTYNSPLHF.